Below, one TCR beta chain is given with its context. The CDR3 is made up of 14 amino acids. Trimming removed 8 bases from V and 1 base from J; junction bases left unmatched: 2. Germline CDR1 is SGHDN and CDR2 is FVKESK. This sample was taken from a study of blood T cell repertoires in COVID-19. Some clones are missing from TCRdb's copy, which holds only in-frame ones; the method was immunoSEQ multiplex PCR. The table includes some 150,000 clones, 65% to 90% detected once. The V gene is TRBV14, the J gene TRBJ2-1; 10 bases agree with TRBD2. The receptor's source is a man between 65 and 85 years old with acute or convalescent COVID-19. Sequenced material: peripheral blood. The CDR3 loop reads CASQAGGSYNEQFF. The CDR3 bases are TGTGCCAGCCAAGCGGGAGGGTCCTACAATGAGCAGTTCTTC. Together with reference TRBV14 and TRBJ2-1, the CDR3 gives the full variable domain: EAGVTQFPSHSVIEKGQTVTLRCDPISGHDNLYWYRRVMGKEIKFLLHFVKESKQDESGMPNNRFLAERTGGTYSTLKVQPAELEDSGVYFCASQAGGSYNEQFFGPGTRLTVL.